A selection of T cell receptor beta chains follows, all from one sample in a study of spatial heterogeneity in lung cancer. TCRdb reprocessed the 5' RACE reads via MiXCR and lists one record per CDR3 protein. Counted here are over 90,000 distinct CDR3 sequences, approximately 8.2% occurring once; the ten biggest clones make up 6.9%. Sequencing used PBMCs, obtained at surgery. These receptors all stem from a male donor with early-stage non-small cell lung cancer. Each CDR3 is given with its conserved first and last residue. The order of the fields is J gene, V gene, D gene, clone size, CDR3 DNA, CDR3 protein. D genes are given only for firm matches. Some rows mark clone size as missing; the rest say once, few, many or name a class of expanded clone.

J: TRBJ2-7; V: TRBV6-2/TRBV6-3; D: NA; size: NA; DNA: TGTGCCAGCAGTTACCTCGACGGATCCTACGAGCAGTACTTC; CDR3: CASSYLDGSYEQYF
J: TRBJ2-4; V: TRBV5-1; D: NA; size: many; DNA: TGCGCCAGCAGCATAGGACCCAAAAACATTCAGTACTTC; CDR3: CASSIGPKNIQYF
J: TRBJ2-7; V: TRBV20-1; D: NA; size: many; DNA: TGCAGTGCTGTCCTCTGGGGACCCGGCGAGCAGTACTTC; CDR3: CSAVLWGPGEQYF
J: TRBJ2-7; V: TRBV6-2/TRBV6-3; D: NA; size: NA; DNA: TGTGCCAGCAGTTACCCTTCTTACAGACTCTACGAGCAGTACTTC; CDR3: CASSYPSYRLYEQYF
J: TRBJ2-7; V: TRBV5-1; D: NA; size: NA; DNA: TGCGCCAGCAGCTTAAATCAGGGGAGCGACGAGCAGTACTTC; CDR3: CASSLNQGSDEQYF
J: TRBJ2-3; V: TRBV7-2; D: NA; size: NA; DNA: TGTGTCAGCAGCTTAGTGTCTCCAGATACGCAGTATTTT; CDR3: CVSSLVSPDTQYF
J: TRBJ1-6; V: TRBV20-1; D: NA; size: few; DNA: TGCAGTGCTAGAGATGACTATAATTCACCCCTCCACTTT; CDR3: CSARDDYNSPLHF
J: TRBJ1-1; V: TRBV19; D: TRBD1; size: many; DNA: TGTGCCAGTAGTAGTAGACAGGGCCGGTACGCTGAAGCTTTCTTT; CDR3: CASSSRQGRYAEAFF
J: TRBJ2-7; V: TRBV29-1; D: TRBD2; size: many; DNA: TGCAGCGTGCCGGGGACTAGCGGGAGTTACGAGCAGTACTTC; CDR3: CSVPGTSGSYEQYF
J: TRBJ2-5; V: TRBV7-9; D: NA; size: many; DNA: TGTGCCAGCAGCCTCCGAGGAGCGGGCCGCCAAGAGACCCAGTACTTC; CDR3: CASSLRGAGRQETQYF
J: TRBJ2-1; V: TRBV14; D: TRBD2; size: NA; DNA: TGTGCCAGCAGCCATAGCGGGGGGGCTAGGAATGAGCAGTTCTTC; CDR3: CASSHSGGARNEQFF
J: TRBJ1-1; V: TRBV9; D: NA; size: many; DNA: TGTGCCAGCAGCGTTACCGGTGGGCCTGAAGCTTTCTTT; CDR3: CASSVTGGPEAFF
J: TRBJ2-2; V: TRBV11-3; D: TRBD2; size: NA; DNA: TGTGCCAGCAGCCCCTCCGGGACTACCTACACCGGGGAGCTGTTTTTT; CDR3: CASSPSGTTYTGELFF
J: TRBJ2-7; V: TRBV6-5; D: TRBD1; size: few; DNA: TGTGCCAGCAGTAGACAGGGGTACCACGAGCAGTACTTC; CDR3: CASSRQGYHEQYF
J: TRBJ1-1; V: TRBV6-5; D: TRBD1; size: NA; DNA: TGTGCCAGCAGCCCCACCGGACAGGGCGAAGCTTTCTTT; CDR3: CASSPTGQGEAFF
J: TRBJ2-3; V: TRBV11-2; D: TRBD2; size: NA; DNA: TGTGCCAGCAGCTTAGAGGGGGGGGATACGCAGTATTTT; CDR3: CASSLEGGDTQYF
J: TRBJ2-5; V: TRBV7-2; D: TRBD2; size: many; DNA: TGTGCCAGCAGTCGACTAGCGGGGGCGGCGGAGACCCAGTACTTC; CDR3: CASSRLAGAAETQYF
J: TRBJ1-1; V: TRBV29-1; D: NA; size: many; DNA: TGCAGCACCCGACGCCCCGGGGACACTGAAGCTTTCTTT; CDR3: CSTRRPGDTEAFF
J: TRBJ2-7; V: TRBV11-1; D: NA; size: NA; DNA: TGTGCCAGCAGCTTAAACAGGGATCGCTACGAGCAGTACTTC; CDR3: CASSLNRDRYEQYF
J: TRBJ2-2; V: TRBV3-1; D: NA; size: few; DNA: TGTGCCAGCAGCCAAGGGTACCCGGGGGAGCTGTTTTTT; CDR3: CASSQGYPGELFF
J: TRBJ1-6; V: TRBV29-1; D: NA; size: few; DNA: TGCAGCGTTGAATCCTCTAGGGGCCCGCATAATTCACCCCTCCACTTT; CDR3: CSVESSRGPHNSPLHF
J: TRBJ2-7; V: TRBV5-5; D: TRBD1; size: NA; DNA: TGTGCCAGCAGCTTGGCACTGGGACAGGGGGAGCAGTACTTC; CDR3: CASSLALGQGEQYF
J: TRBJ1-5; V: TRBV28; D: NA; size: few; DNA: TGTGCCACAGCATTCTACAATCAGCCCCAGCATTTT; CDR3: CATAFYNQPQHF
J: TRBJ2-1; V: TRBV2; D: NA; size: few; DNA: TGTGCCAGCAGATATGTTGAGCAGTTCTTC; CDR3: CASRYVEQFF
J: TRBJ1-2; V: TRBV19; D: NA; size: NA; DNA: TGTGCCAGTAGTATAGACCGGGACGTCTATGGCTACACCTTC; CDR3: CASSIDRDVYGYTF
J: TRBJ2-6; V: TRBV5-1; D: NA; size: few; DNA: TGCGCCAGCAGCTTGATGGGCATACCTGGGGCCAACGTCCTGACTTTC; CDR3: CASSLMGIPGANVLTF
J: TRBJ2-3; V: TRBV29-1; D: NA; size: NA; DNA: TGCAGCGTTGAAAGAGGGGCAACAGATACGCAGTATTTT; CDR3: CSVERGATDTQYF
J: TRBJ1-4; V: TRBV20-1; D: TRBD1; size: few; DNA: TGCAGTGCTCCCGGGACAGGGTTTGAAAAACTGTTTTTT; CDR3: CSAPGTGFEKLFF
J: TRBJ2-3; V: TRBV12-3/TRBV12-4; D: NA; size: NA; DNA: TGTGCCAGCAGCGCGGAGGCAGGGTCCCTGATTTTT; CDR3: CASSAEAGSLIF
J: TRBJ2-1; V: TRBV7-2; D: TRBD2; size: many; DNA: TGTGCCAGCAGCCCGGGAGGAAGCGGGGGGGCCAGGAATGAGCAGTTCTTC; CDR3: CASSPGGSGGARNEQFF
J: TRBJ2-3; V: TRBV2; D: NA; size: NA; DNA: TGTGCCAGCAGTGAGGGTCCTGGCACAGATACGCAGTATTTT; CDR3: CASSEGPGTDTQYF
J: TRBJ2-1; V: TRBV24-1; D: NA; size: many; DNA: TGTGCCACCAGTGACCGAGGGAGCTCCTACAATGAGCAGTTCTTC; CDR3: CATSDRGSSYNEQFF
J: TRBJ1-6; V: TRBV5-6; D: NA; size: few; DNA: TGTGCCAGCAGCCTGCCGCGGAGCTCCTATAATTCACCCCTCCACTTT; CDR3: CASSLPRSSYNSPLHF
J: TRBJ1-3; V: TRBV5-1; D: NA; size: many; DNA: TGCGCCAGCAGCTTGGATGGGGGATCGGGTTCGTTCTCTGGAAACACCATATATTTT; CDR3: CASSLDGGSGSFSGNTIYF
J: TRBJ1-2; V: TRBV19; D: NA; size: few; DNA: TGTGCCAGTGCAAATACTAACTATGGCTACACCTTC; CDR3: CASANTNYGYTF
J: TRBJ1-3; V: TRBV6-2/TRBV6-3; D: NA; size: few; DNA: TGTGCCAGCCAGGGTTCAGGCCTTCGAAACACCATATATTTT; CDR3: CASQGSGLRNTIYF
J: TRBJ2-7; V: TRBV7-7; D: TRBD1; size: few; DNA: TGTGCCAGCAGCCCCCAGGGGGCGGGGGAGCAGTACTTC; CDR3: CASSPQGAGEQYF
J: TRBJ2-3; V: TRBV24-1; D: TRBD1; size: many; DNA: TGTGCCACCAGTGATCCCCGGCAGGGGGCAGGCACAGATACGCAGTATTTT; CDR3: CATSDPRQGAGTDTQYF
J: TRBJ2-3; V: TRBV7-2; D: NA; size: few; DNA: TGTGCCAGCAGCTTAAACCCGGGGATCACAGATACGCAGTATTTT; CDR3: CASSLNPGITDTQYF
J: TRBJ2-4; V: TRBV10-2; D: NA; size: few; DNA: TGCGCCAGCAGTGATAGGGCAGGGGATGGCAAAAACATTCAGTACTTC; CDR3: CASSDRAGDGKNIQYF